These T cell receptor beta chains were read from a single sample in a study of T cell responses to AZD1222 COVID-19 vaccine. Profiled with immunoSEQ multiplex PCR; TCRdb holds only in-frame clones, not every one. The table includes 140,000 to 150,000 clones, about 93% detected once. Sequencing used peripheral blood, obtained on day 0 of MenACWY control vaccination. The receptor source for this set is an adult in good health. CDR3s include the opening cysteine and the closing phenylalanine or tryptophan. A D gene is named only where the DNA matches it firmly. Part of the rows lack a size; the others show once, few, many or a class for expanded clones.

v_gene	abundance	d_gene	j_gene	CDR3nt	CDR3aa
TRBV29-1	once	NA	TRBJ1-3	TGCAGCGTCGGCCTGGGGCCAGACACCATATATTTT	CSVGLGPDTIYF
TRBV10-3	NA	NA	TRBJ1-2	TGTGCCATCAGTGAGACTCGTGGCAGGCCAGGCTATGGCTACACCTTC	CAISETRGRPGYGYTF
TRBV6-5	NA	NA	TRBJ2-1	TGTGCCAGCAGTTACGGTCTAGGCTACAATGAGCAGTTCTTC	CASSYGLGYNEQFF
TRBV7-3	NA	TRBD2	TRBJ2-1	TGTGCCAGCAGCTTAAGGGGTAGCGGGATAGGCAATGAGCAGTTCTTC	CASSLRGSGIGNEQFF
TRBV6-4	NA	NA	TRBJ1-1	TGTGCCAGCAGTGACGAGGCGTACACTGAAGCTTTCTTT	CASSDEAYTEAFF
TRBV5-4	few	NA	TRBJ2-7	TGTGCCAGCAGCTTGGAGGACGGAGGGTACGAGCAGTACTTC	CASSLEDGGYEQYF
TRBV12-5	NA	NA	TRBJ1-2	TGTGCTAGTGGTTTGGGACTTCGGGACCGCTATGGCTACACCTTC	CASGLGLRDRYGYTF
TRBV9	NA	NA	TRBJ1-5	TGTGCCAGCAGCGTAGAGGGACGCTTCAATCAGCCCCAGCATTTT	CASSVEGRFNQPQHF
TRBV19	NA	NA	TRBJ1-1	TGTGCCAGTAGTACCCCATCCTACCGCTACGAGGACACTGAAGCTTTCTTT	CASSTPSYRYEDTEAFF
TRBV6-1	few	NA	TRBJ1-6	TGTGCCAGCAGTGAAATGAGCCGGGGGAATTCACCCCTCCACTTT	CASSEMSRGNSPLHF
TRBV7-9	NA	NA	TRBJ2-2	TGTGCCAGCAGGGGGCCCATGACGGCGTTTGAACCCGGGGAGCTGTTTTTT	CASRGPMTAFEPGELFF
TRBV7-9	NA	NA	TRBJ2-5	TGTGCCAGCAGCTTACAAAGGTATAGGACGACCCAGTACTTC	CASSLQRYRTTQYF
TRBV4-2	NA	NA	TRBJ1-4	TGTGCCAGCAGCCAAGATGGGAGGGGAGCTAATGAAAAACTGTTTTTT	CASSQDGRGANEKLFF
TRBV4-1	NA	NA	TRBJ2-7	TGCGCCAGCAGCCAAGGTGGAGGCTCCTACGAGCAGTACTTC	CASSQGGGSYEQYF
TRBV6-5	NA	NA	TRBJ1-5	TGTGCCAGCAGTTACTCGATCACAGGCAATCAGCCCCAGCATTTT	CASSYSITGNQPQHF
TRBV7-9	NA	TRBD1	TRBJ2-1	TGTGCCAGCAGCTTGAGGGTTGGGCAGGGGGCAACGGTCTACAATGAGCAGTTCTTC	CASSLRVGQGATVYNEQFF
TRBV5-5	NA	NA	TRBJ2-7	TGTGCCAGCAGCTCGCTCATCACGGGACAACGCTACGAGCAGTACTTC	CASSSLITGQRYEQYF
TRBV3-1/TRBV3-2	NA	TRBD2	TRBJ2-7	TGTGCCAGCAGCTTGGGGGGGAGAGAGCAGTACTTC	CASSLGGREQYF
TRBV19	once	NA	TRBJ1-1	TGTGCCAGTAGTATCGGGGGAAGGGCTGAAGCTTTCTTT	CASSIGGRAEAFF
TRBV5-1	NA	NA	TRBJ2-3	TGCGCCAGCAGCCCCGGGACGCTTAGCACAGATACGCAGTATTTT	CASSPGTLSTDTQYF
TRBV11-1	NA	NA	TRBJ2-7	TGTGCCAGCAGCTTAGGGCCAAGGAACTCCTACGAGCAGTACTTC	CASSLGPRNSYEQYF
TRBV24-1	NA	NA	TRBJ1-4	TGTGCCACCAGTGACTCCGGGGCCGAGGTCGGTGAAAAACTGTTTTTT	CATSDSGAEVGEKLFF
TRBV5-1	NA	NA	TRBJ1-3	TGCGCCAGCAGCTTGCCGAGCCCTGGAAACACCATATATTTT	CASSLPSPGNTIYF
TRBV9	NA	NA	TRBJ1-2	TGTGCCAGCAGCGTAGGGTACGGCTACACCTTC	CASSVGYGYTF
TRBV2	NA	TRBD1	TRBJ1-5	TGTGCCAGCAGCGGACAGGGCCTTTACAATCAGCCCCAGCATTTT	CASSGQGLYNQPQHF
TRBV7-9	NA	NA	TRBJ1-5	TGTGCCAGCAGCTTCGAAGGAAGCAATCAGCCCCAGCATTTT	CASSFEGSNQPQHF
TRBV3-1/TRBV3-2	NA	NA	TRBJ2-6	TGTGCCAGCAGCCGATCAGAGCAGTTGTCTGGGGCCAACGTCCTGACTTTC	CASSRSEQLSGANVLTF
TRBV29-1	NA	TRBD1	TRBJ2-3	TGCAGCGTTGTGCTAGGGGGCAACACAGATACGCAGTATTTT	CSVVLGGNTDTQYF
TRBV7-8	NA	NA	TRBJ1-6	TGTGCCAGCAGCGCCGTACAGACCAATAATTCACCCCTCCACTTT	CASSAVQTNNSPLHF
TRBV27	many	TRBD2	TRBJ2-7	TGTGCCAGCAGTTTACTAGCGGGAGGGAACTACGAGCAGTACTTC	CASSLLAGGNYEQYF
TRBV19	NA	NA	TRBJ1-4	TGTGCCAGTAGCCTTATTGACAGAAATGAAAAACTGTTTTTT	CASSLIDRNEKLFF